This record looks at one T cell receptor beta chain sequence and its context. Additional DNA sequences in this sample encode the identical CDR3. The germline CDR1 and CDR2 sequences are SGHRS and YFSETQ. Between the trimmed V and J ends, which lost 3 bases and 5 bases, there was a span of 21 bases. The CDR3 spans 16 residues. The data are from a study of cytomegalovirus exposure and HLA in healthy donors. Clones were sequenced by immunoSEQ multiplex PCR, and TCRdb holds only the in-frame ones, with some missing. Of under 85,000 clones listed, around 94% are singletons. Sample: PBMCs. The sequence was collected from a woman aged 18 to 35 in good health and CMV-seronegative. The V call is TRBV5-1, the J call TRBJ2-7; D is uncertain. CDR3 sequence: CASSWFNPAPADEQYF. In DNA form, the CDR3 reads TGCGCCAGCAGCTGGTTTAACCCAGCGCCGGCTGACGAGCAGTACTTC.